A single sample gave rise to the 22 T cell receptor beta chains below, sequenced in a study of vaccination and CD4 T cells after COVID-19. These receptors have no known antigen. An Oncomine TCR Beta short-read assay was used to sequence the DNA from cultured CD4+ T cells. TCRdb analysed the PCR reads with MiXCR anew, one entry per CDR3 protein. This sample has about 21,000 distinct CDR3 sequences; less than 60% occur once, and the top ten carry 2.5%. The treatment: approximately 10-day PBMC culture with coronavirus spike peptide pools or control peptides (ViraFEST assay). This specimen consisted of CD4+ T cells from blood, cultured in vitro, obtained after SARS-CoV-2 vaccination. These receptors all stem from a human donor who had recovered from COVID-19.

The V call is TRBV7-7, the J call TRBJ2-5; 14 nucleotides line up with TRBD2. The germline V gene encodes CDR1 SSHAT and CDR2 FNYEAQ (reference sequence). This CDR3 contains 18 residues. Unmatched junction bases numbered 12, after V lost 5 bases and J lost 4 bases. The CDR3 region has the DNA TGTGCCAGCAGCCCTTGGACTAGCGGGGGGCCGGTGGGAGAGACCCAGTACTTC. Its translation is CASSPWTSGGPVGETQYF.

The chain employs TRBV24-1 and TRBJ1-6, with D tentatively TRBD1 (5 bases). Trimming took 4 bases from V and 9 from J, leaving 21 bases between them. Looked up from germline, CDR1 is KGHDR and CDR2 is SFDVKD. This CDR3 is 17 amino acids long. CDR3: CATSDSRDLPKPSPLHF. The CDR3 region has the DNA TGTGCCACCAGTGACTCCCGGGACCTACCAAAGCCTTCACCCCTCCACTTT.

CDR3 coding DNA: TGTGCCAGCAGCTTAGTACGAGACAGGGGGTCACCCCTCCACTTT. This sequence encodes CASSLVRDRGSPLHF. The genes are TRBV7-8 and TRBJ1-6; 9 bases line up with TRBD1. This CDR3 has 15 residues. Germline V gene sequence: CDR1 SGHVS, CDR2 FQNEAQ. With V trimmed by 1 base and J by 10 bases, 5 bases remained unmatched.

This clonotype has a handful of counts. The chain combines TRBV19 with TRBJ2-3; possible D gene TRBD2, 5 bases. CDR3 length equals 14 residues. Germline V gives CDR1 LNHDA, CDR2 SQIVND (reference sequence). Deletions cut 6 bases from V and 3 bases from J, with 13 bases between. In DNA form, the CDR3 reads TGTGCCAGTAGCCTGGGAGTTGTTACAGATACGCAGTATTTT. It codes for CASSLGVVTDTQYF.

The chain joins TRBV15 to TRBJ1-2, with a tentative D call TRBD1 (5 bases). The CDR3 length is 13 residues. CDR1 is LNHNV and CDR2 is YYDKDF in the germline V gene (reference sequence). V gave up 0 bases and J gave up 6 bases, with 8 bases separating them. CDR3 sequence reads: CATSRDREDGYTF. In nucleotides, the CDR3 is TGTGCCACCAGCAGAGACAGGGAGGATGGCTACACCTTC.

This clonotype was seen a few times. The chain carries TRBV27 and TRBJ1-2, with no clear D. This CDR3 region has 11 residues. The germline gives CDR1 MNHEY, CDR2 SMNVEV (reference sequence). V was clipped by 5 bases and J by 6 bases, with 7 bases between them. CDR3 in DNA: TGTGCCAGCAGTGGATATAATGGCTACACCTTC. The encoded protein is CASSGYNGYTF.

This clonotype showed up just a few times. This chain uses TRBV25-1 with TRBJ1-6; 8 bases match TRBD1. There are 15 residues in the CDR3. V lost 2 bases to trimming and J lost 9 bases; unmatched junction nucleotides: 6. Germline V gene lookup returns CDR1 MGHDK and CDR2 SYGVNS. The CDR3, as DNA: TGTGCCAGCAGTGAACAGGGGGCGCTTGGTTCACCCCTCCACTTT. Amino acid sequence: CASSEQGALGSPLHF.

A few counts support this clonotype. The chain uses TRBV20-1 and TRBJ1-1; tentative D call: TRBD1 (5 bases). The V end was cut by 5 bases, the J end by 0 bases, with 19 bases between. Germline assignment: CDR1 DFQATT and CDR2 SNEGSKA (reference sequence). The CDR3 is 16 amino acids. The CDR3 protein is CSAGLRRDPMNTEAFF. CDR3 bases: TGCAGTGCTGGCCTCCGCAGGGACCCCATGAACACTGAAGCTTTCTTT.

The V and J genes are TRBV27 and TRBJ2-1; a possible D gene is TRBD2 (5 bases). The germline CDR1 and CDR2 sequences are MNHEY and SMNVEV (reference sequence). CDR3 length: 13 amino acids. Trimming removed 2 bases at V and 8 bases at J, with 10 bases between. DNA of the CDR3: TGTGCCAGCAGTTTAAGACTATCGGATGAGCAGTTCTTC. Protein product: CASSLRLSDEQFF.

J is TRBJ1-5 and V is TRBV27, with TRBD1 as a possible D gene (6 bases). Trimming removed 5 bases at V and 3 bases at J, with 14 bases between. The CDR3 loop spans 15 amino acids. Germline CDR1 reads MNHEY; CDR2 reads SMNVEV (reference sequence). CDR3 loop: CASSPFDRINQPQHF. The CDR3 coding sequence is TGTGCCAGCAGTCCTTTTGACAGGATCAATCAGCCCCAGCATTTT.

This clonotype was seen more than once but under ten times. The V call is TRBV7-6, the J call TRBJ2-7; 7 bases match TRBD2. CDR1 and CDR2 from the germline V gene are SGHVS and FNYEAQ. The CDR3 extends over 14 amino acids. The V segment lost 5 bases and the J segment 3 bases; nucleotides outside the gene matches: 7. CDR3 in amino acids: CASSPTPGGYEQYF. The DNA for the CDR3 is TGTGCCAGCAGCCCTACCCCGGGAGGCTACGAGCAGTACTTC.

This clonotype was detected only a few times. This sequence joins TRBV29-1 and TRBJ1-1, with TRBD1 matching over 9 bases. This CDR3 is built from 14 residues. J lost 5 bases, V lost 3 bases, and 7 bases had no gene match. Germline CDR1 and CDR2: SQVTM and ANQGSEA. The CDR3 loop reads CSVDRDRATTEAFF. In DNA, the CDR3 is TGCAGCGTTGACAGGGACAGGGCGACGACTGAAGCTTTCTTT.

Only a few counts were recorded for this clonotype. CDR3 sequence (DNA): TGTGCCAGCACCGTGATCACAGGACCCCTGAACACTGAAGCTTTCTTT. Translating it yields CASTVITGPLNTEAFF. The chain combines TRBV7-2 with TRBJ1-1, with TRBD1 as a possible D gene (5 bases). Germline V gene data show CDR1 as SGHTA and CDR2 as FQGNSA. The CDR3 loop spans 16 amino acids. V shed 7 bases and J shed 0 bases, with 18 bases lying between them.

The gene calls are TRBV6-5 and TRBJ1-2; a weak D match, TRBD1 (5 bases). The CDR3 contains 15 residues. V was trimmed by 2 bases and J by 0 bases, leaving 10 bases between them. The germline CDR1 and CDR2 sequences are MNHEY and SVGAGI. CDR3: CASSYAQGPNYGYTF. The CDR3 DNA sequence: TGTGCCAGCAGTTACGCTCAGGGCCCTAACTATGGCTACACCTTC.

The chain links TRBV27 to TRBJ1-1; TRBD1 aligns across 12 bases. Germline CDR1 reads MNHEY; CDR2 reads SMNVEV (reference sequence). CDR3 length: 15 residues. Trimming took 2 bases from V and 4 from J; bases not matched to a gene: 2. The CDR3 spells CASSLPGQGATEAFF. In DNA form, the CDR3 reads TGTGCCAGCAGTTTACCGGGACAGGGGGCCACTGAAGCTTTCTTT.

The chain has TRBV2 and TRBJ1-1; 8 nucleotides line up with TRBD1. V lost 8 bases, J lost 2 bases, and 10 bases stayed unmatched. The V gene's germline CDR1 is SNHLY and CDR2 FYNNEI. This CDR3 spans 15 amino acids. The CDR3 protein is CASSKESGGNTEAFF. CDR3 DNA: TGTGCCAGCTCCAAAGAATCAGGGGGCAACACTGAAGCTTTCTTT.

V usage is TRBV15 and J usage is TRBJ1-5; 7 bases match TRBD1. The CDR3 extends over 13 amino acids. V trimming: 3 bases; J trimming: 7 bases; junction bases outside the gene matches: 3. CDR1 is LNHNV, CDR2 YYDKDF, per germline (reference sequence). The DNA of the CDR3 is TGTGCCACCAGCAGTAACAGGGGCCAGCCCCAGCATTTT. This sequence encodes CATSSNRGQPQHF.

This clonotype was counted only a few times. V usage is TRBV28 and J usage is TRBJ1-2; 8 bases fit TRBD1. The CDR3 covers 15 residues. Germline V gives CDR1 MDHEN, CDR2 SYDVKM. V shed 6 bases, J shed 4 bases, and the junction held 10 bases outside the gene matches. The CDR3: CASRERTGFSYGYTF. Written as DNA, the CDR3 is TGTGCCAGCAGAGAGAGGACAGGGTTCAGCTATGGCTACACCTTC.

The chain is built from TRBV27 and TRBJ2-3, with 10 nucleotides matching TRBD2. V lost 2 bases to trimming and J lost 9 bases; unmatched junction nucleotides: 14. The CDR3 sequence is 17 residues long. In germline, CDR1 is MNHEY, CDR2 SMNVEV (reference sequence). The CDR3: CASSLRGTSGEGLTQYF. The CDR3 DNA follows: TGTGCCAGCAGTTTACGGGGAACTAGCGGGGAAGGGCTCACGCAGTATTTT.

The V and J genes are TRBV27 and TRBJ1-4; no definite D call. V lost 5 bases, J lost 10 bases, and 23 bases lay in between. Looked up from germline, CDR1 is MNHEY and CDR2 is SMNVEV (reference sequence). The CDR3 contains 16 residues. This chain's CDR3 is CASSLSPGAGRGKLFF. CDR3 in DNA: TGTGCCAGCAGTCTTAGCCCGGGTGCGGGTCGTGGAAAACTGTTTTTT.

This clonotype was counted a few times. V gene TRBV20-1 combines with J gene TRBJ2-3; TRBD2 might be the D (5 bases). Per the germline V gene, CDR1 is DFQATT and CDR2 is SNEGSKA (reference sequence). The length of the CDR3 is 12 residues. The V end lost 5 bases, the J end lost 5 bases, and 11 bases lay between the germline ends. CDR3 amino acids: CSAGWTGDTQYF. As DNA, the CDR3 is TGCAGTGCTGGCTGGACTGGAGATACGCAGTATTTT.

The rearrangement joins TRBV5-4 to TRBJ2-5; TRBD2 matches 9 bases. The CDR3 length is 16 residues. The V and J ends lost 1 base and 5 bases, in that order; junction bases with no gene match: 9. Germline CDR1 SGHNT, CDR2 YYREEE (reference sequence). The CDR3 here is CASSLKAGGPMETQYF. CDR3 DNA sequence: TGTGCCAGCAGCTTGAAGGCGGGAGGGCCGATGGAGACCCAGTACTTC.